This passage covers 22 T cell receptor beta chains from one sample sequenced in a study of cytomegalovirus exposure and HLA in healthy donors (dated by TCRdb to about 2017). The library was built by means of the immunoSEQ multiplex PCR assay. For the multiplex PCR, a mixture combining 60 forward primers for TCR Vbeta segments and 13 reverse primers for TCR Jbeta segments was used. The table comes from immuneACCESS by way of TCRdb, which keeps in-frame sequences with V and J called. Part of the clones is missing from these tables; in studies checked, under half for an unresolved V gene and the rest for unknown reasons. This sample has some 130,000 clones in its table, and more than 9.5% of those were observed once. Of the sample, approximately 1.9% falls within the top ten clones. Material for sequencing was PBMCs. These receptors all come from a man aged 50-59 years in good health and CMV-seronegative.

The chain carries TRBV5-6 and TRBJ1-2; TRBD1 is a possible D gene (5 bases). The ends were cut back, 3 bases at V and 7 bases at J, with 13 bases in the middle. This CDR3 region has 13 residues. Germline V gives CDR1 SGHDT, CDR2 YYEEEE. CDR3 DNA: TGTGCCAGCAGCTCGGACTCCGGGGGTGGCTACACCTTC. This gives the protein CASSSDSGGGYTF. Looking up the rest from reference TRBV5-6 and TRBJ1-2 gives the full variable domain: DAGVTQSPTHLIKTRGQQVTLRCSPKSGHDTVSWYQQALGQGPQFIFQYYEEEERQRGNFPDRFSGHQFPNYSSELNVNALLLGDSALYLCASSSDSGGGYTFGSGTRLTVV.

This rearrangement joins TRBV5-4 to TRBJ1-3; D unresolved. The CDR3 covers 15 residues. V was shortened by 4 bases and J by 4 bases, with 15 bases between the two germline ends. CDR1 and CDR2 from the germline V gene are SGHNT and YYREEE (reference sequence). CDR3 DNA sequence: TGTGCCAGCAGCCCGGACTTGGGCGAAGGAAACACCATATATTTT. Amino acid sequence: CASSPDLGEGNTIYF.

J is TRBJ2-3 and V is TRBV29-1, with 7 bases matching TRBD2. The CDR3 contains 14 residues. Unmatched junction bases numbered 2, after V lost 1 base and J lost 1 base. CDR1 and CDR2 (germline): SQVTM, ANQGSEA. The CDR3 coding sequence is TGCAGCGTTGAAGGGGAGGGTGGCACAGATACGCAGTATTTT. It codes for CSVEGEGGTDTQYF.

The genes are TRBV6-1 and TRBJ2-1, with a weak D call TRBD1 (6 bases). Germline V lookup: CDR1 MNHNS, CDR2 SASEGT. V lost 3 bases to trimming and J lost 0 bases, with 9 bases between them. The CDR3 runs to 15 residues. The CDR3 loop reads CASSDSGDSYNEQFF. The CDR3 bases are TGTGCCAGCAGTGACTCAGGGGACTCCTACAATGAGCAGTTCTTC.

The J gene is TRBJ2-3, the V gene TRBV29-1, with a weak D call TRBD1 (6 bases). The CDR3 runs 12 residues. The V end lost 3 bases, the J end lost 3 bases, and 7 bases lay between the germline ends. Looked up from germline, CDR1 is SQVTM and CDR2 is ANQGSEA. This CDR3 is CSVEQGTDTQYF. The CDR3 nucleotides are TGCAGCGTTGAGCAGGGGACAGATACGCAGTATTTT.

The V call is TRBV4-1, the J call TRBJ2-3; TRBD2 might be the D (6 bases). CDR1 is MGHRA, CDR2 YSYEKL, per germline. The V gene lost 4 bases and the J gene lost 4 bases, with 15 bases spanning the gap. CDR3 size: 15 residues. The CDR3 here is CASSRRGISADTQYF. CDR3 bases: TGCGCCAGCAGCCGACGCGGGATTAGCGCAGATACGCAGTATTTT.

The J gene is TRBJ2-5, the V gene TRBV5-1; 7 bases align to TRBD1. CDR3 length: 15 amino acids. Trimming removed 4 bases from V and 1 base from J; junction bases left unmatched: 7. Germline V gene data show CDR1 as SGHRS and CDR2 as YFSETQ. CDR3 sequence: CASSMLQGTQETQYF. DNA of the CDR3: TGCGCCAGCAGCATGCTACAGGGGACCCAAGAGACCCAGTACTTC.

This clone was detected a few times. V gene TRBV11-2 combines with J gene TRBJ2-3; perhaps TRBD2 as D (6 bases). Trimming shortened V by 5 bases and J by 7 bases, and 16 bases separated the two germline ends. Germline-derived CDR1 and CDR2 are SGHAT and FQNNGV. CDR3 length: 14 residues. DNA of the CDR3: TGTGCCAGCAGCAACAACCCAGGGAGGAATACGCAGTATTTT. As protein: CASSNNPGRNTQYF.

This clone appeared a few times. The chain couples TRBV6-5 to TRBJ2-5, with D possibly matching TRBD1 (6 bases). Germline V gene data show CDR1 as MNHEY and CDR2 as SVGAGI. V shed 6 bases and J shed 2 bases, with 13 bases lying between them. This CDR3 spans 14 amino acids. The CDR3 is CASRPDRNQETQYF. The CDR3 region has the DNA TGTGCCAGCAGACCCGACAGGAATCAAGAGACCCAGTACTTC.

The chain is built from TRBV10-2 and TRBJ1-5; tentative D call: TRBD1 (5 bases). The ends were cut back, 6 bases at V and 6 bases at J, with 15 bases in the middle. The germline V gene encodes CDR1 WSHSY and CDR2 SAAADI. The CDR3 consists of 14 residues. This CDR3 reads CASRGAVGGQPQHF. The CDR3 DNA reads as TGCGCCAGCAGAGGTGCGGTGGGGGGTCAGCCCCAGCATTTT.

As to this clone: One end of the junction is discordant with germline, which a read error may explain. This chain connects TRBV28 to TRBJ1-3; tentatively, D is TRBD1 (5 bases). The CDR3 sequence is 13 residues long. The germline gives CDR1 MDHEN, CDR2 SYDVKM. The chain's CDR3 is CATTIRDSPWLSF. Here the CDR3 DNA reads TGTGCCACCACGATTAGGGACTCCCCCTGGCTGTCTTTT. Supplemented by reference TRBV28 and TRBJ1-3, the full variable domain reads DVKVTQSSRYLVKRTGEKVFLECVQDMDHENMFWYRQDPGLGLRLIYFSYDVKMKEKGDIPEGYSVSREKKERFSLILESASTNQTSMYLCATTIRDSPWLSFGEGSWLTVV.

The gene calls are TRBV28 and TRBJ2-1, with 11 bases fitting TRBD2. V lost 5 bases, J lost 9 bases, and 6 bases stayed unmatched. Germline V gene data show CDR1 as MDHEN and CDR2 as SYDVKM. This CDR3 has 14 amino acids. The CDR3 region is CASSTTSGVAEQFF. In DNA, the CDR3 is TGTGCCAGCAGTACGACTAGCGGGGTGGCTGAGCAGTTCTTC.

The gene calls are TRBV19 and TRBJ1-4; no firm D call. The CDR3 totals 13 residues. Trimming took off 3 bases at V and 10 bases at J, with 12 bases between the two ends. Germline CDR1 LNHDA, CDR2 SQIVND (reference sequence). The CDR3 DNA follows: TGTGCCAGTAGTATTGAGGGTTTGGCAAAACTGTTTTTT. Protein: CASSIEGLAKLFF.

The chain combines TRBV11-3 with TRBJ2-3; 9 bases map to TRBD1. This CDR3 is 16 amino acids long. With V trimmed by 3 bases and J by 2 bases, 6 bases remained unmatched. Germline V gene sequence: CDR1 SGHNT, CDR2 YENEEA. DNA for the CDR3: TGTGCCAGCAGCTTCTCCGGGACAGGGCCCACAGATACGCAGTATTTT. Its translation is CASSFSGTGPTDTQYF.

The rearrangement uses TRBV5-6 and TRBJ1-5, with a possible D match to TRBD1 (6 bases). Germline V CDR1 and CDR2: SGHDT, YYEEEE. Deletions cut 7 bases from V and 7 bases from J, with 15 bases between. This CDR3 contains 13 residues. CDR3 coding DNA: TGTGCCAGCGGATCAGGGGCCGGGCAGCCCCAGCATTTT. The encoded protein is CASGSGAGQPQHF.

This clone was detected a few times. CDR3 sequence (DNA): TGTGCCATCAGTAATAGCGGGACGGCCTACAATGAGCAGTTCTTC. Protein: CAISNSGTAYNEQFF. The chain couples TRBV10-3 to TRBJ2-1; 8 bases are shared with TRBD2. Germline values: CDR1 ENHRY, CDR2 SYGVKD. The V gene end was trimmed by 5 bases and the J gene end by 2 bases; junction bases not matched to a gene: 5. The CDR3 length is 15 residues.

The chain employs TRBV9 and TRBJ2-3, with TRBD2 matching over 12 bases. Germline V gene sequence: CDR1 SGDLS, CDR2 YYNGEE. With 0 bases clipped from V and 1 base from J, the junction kept 3 bases outside the gene matches. The CDR3 contains 17 residues. CDR3 DNA sequence: TGTGCCAGCAGCGTAGGACTAGCGGGAGACGGCACAGATACGCAGTATTTT. Protein product: CASSVGLAGDGTDTQYF.

The chain links TRBV11-2 to TRBJ2-1; 8 nucleotides line up with TRBD2. J lost 2 bases, V lost 3 bases, and 3 bases had no gene match. This CDR3 comprises 15 residues. Looked up from germline, CDR1 is SGHAT and CDR2 is FQNNGV. CDR3 coding DNA: TGTGCCAGCAGCTTGCGGGGGGAAGCCTACAATGAGCAGTTCTTC. Protein: CASSLRGEAYNEQFF.

This clone was seen a handful of times. This chain links TRBV25-1 with TRBJ2-7, with 10 bases matching TRBD1. J lost 7 bases, V lost 2 bases, and 8 bases had no gene match. CDR1 is MGHDK, CDR2 SYGVNS, per germline. There are 15 residues in the CDR3. The CDR3 loop reads CASSEMGDRGKEQYF. CDR3 coding DNA: TGTGCCAGCAGTGAAATGGGGGACAGGGGAAAAGAGCAGTACTTC.

This clone was detected a few times. The V gene is TRBV7-3, the J gene TRBJ1-1; 7 nucleotides align to TRBD1. V was pared by 6 bases and J by 6 bases, with 10 bases of the junction left unmatched. CDR1 is SGHTA and CDR2 is FQGTGA in the germline V gene. The CDR3 totals 14 residues. CDR3 coding DNA: TGTGCCAGCAGACGAGACACAGGGGCCCCTGAAGCTTTCTTT. This codes for CASRRDTGAPEAFF.

This clone was counted between two and nine times. The V gene is TRBV7-8, the J gene TRBJ2-7; 8 bases match TRBD1. Germline-derived CDR1 and CDR2 are SGHVS and FQNEAQ. The CDR3 is 14 amino acids. Unmatched junction bases numbered 9, after V lost 5 bases and J lost 6 bases. The CDR3 protein is CASSRTGNEGEQYF. CDR3 bases: TGTGCCAGCAGCCGGACAGGGAATGAGGGCGAGCAGTACTTC.

V and J are TRBV27 and TRBJ2-7, with TRBD2 matching over 12 bases. The V gene end was trimmed by 4 bases and the J gene end by 4 bases; junction bases not matched to a gene: 8. The CDR3 spans 16 residues. The germline V gene has CDR1 MNHEY and CDR2 SMNVEV (reference sequence). DNA of the CDR3: TGTGCCAGCAGTTCACCCCGGACTAGCGGGGTTTACGAGCAGTACTTC. Translation gives CASSSPRTSGVYEQYF.